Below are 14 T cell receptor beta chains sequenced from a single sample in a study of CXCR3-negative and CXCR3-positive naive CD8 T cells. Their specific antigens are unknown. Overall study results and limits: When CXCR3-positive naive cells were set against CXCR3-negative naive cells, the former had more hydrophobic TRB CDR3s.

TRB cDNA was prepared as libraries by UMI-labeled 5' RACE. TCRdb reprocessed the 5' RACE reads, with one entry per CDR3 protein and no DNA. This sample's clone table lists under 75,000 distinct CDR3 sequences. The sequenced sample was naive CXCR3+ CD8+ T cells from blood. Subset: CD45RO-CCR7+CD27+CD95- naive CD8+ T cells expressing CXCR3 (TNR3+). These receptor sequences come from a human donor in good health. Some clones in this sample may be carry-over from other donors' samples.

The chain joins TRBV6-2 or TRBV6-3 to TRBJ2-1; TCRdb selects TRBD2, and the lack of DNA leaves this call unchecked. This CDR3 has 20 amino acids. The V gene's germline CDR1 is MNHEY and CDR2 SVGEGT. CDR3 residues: CASSYGARGAGGSPYNEQFF.

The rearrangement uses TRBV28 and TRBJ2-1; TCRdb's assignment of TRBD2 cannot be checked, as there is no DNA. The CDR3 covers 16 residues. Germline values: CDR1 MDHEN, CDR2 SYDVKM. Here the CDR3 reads CASSLRASGPYNEQFF.

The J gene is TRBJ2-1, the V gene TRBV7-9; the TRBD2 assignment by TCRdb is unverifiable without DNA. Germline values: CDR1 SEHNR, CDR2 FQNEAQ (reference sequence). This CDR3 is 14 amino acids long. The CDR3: CASSPTSGADEQFF. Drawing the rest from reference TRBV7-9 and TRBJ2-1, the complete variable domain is DTGVSQNPRHKITKRGQNVTFRCDPISEHNRLYWYRQTLGQGPEFLTYFQNEAQLEKSRLLSDRFSAERPKGSFSTLEIQRTEQGDSAMYLCASSPTSGADEQFFGPGTRLTVL.

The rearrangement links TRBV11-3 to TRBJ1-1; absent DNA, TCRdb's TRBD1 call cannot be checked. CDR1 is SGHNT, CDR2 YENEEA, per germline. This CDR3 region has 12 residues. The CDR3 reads CASSPGDTEAFF.

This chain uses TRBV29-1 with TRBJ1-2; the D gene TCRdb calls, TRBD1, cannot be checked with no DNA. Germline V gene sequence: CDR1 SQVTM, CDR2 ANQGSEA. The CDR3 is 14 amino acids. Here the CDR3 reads CSVEEWTKDYGYTF. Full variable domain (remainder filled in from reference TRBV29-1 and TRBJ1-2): SAVISQKPSRDICQRGTSLTIQCQVDSQVTMMFWYRQQPGQSLTLIATANQGSEATYESGFVIDKFPISRPNLTFSTLTVSNMSPEDSSIYLCSVEEWTKDYGYTFGSGTRLTVV.

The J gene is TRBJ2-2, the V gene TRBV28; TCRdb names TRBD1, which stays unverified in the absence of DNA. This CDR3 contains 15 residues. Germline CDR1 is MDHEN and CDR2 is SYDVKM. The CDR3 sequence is CASSLPRGYTGELFF.

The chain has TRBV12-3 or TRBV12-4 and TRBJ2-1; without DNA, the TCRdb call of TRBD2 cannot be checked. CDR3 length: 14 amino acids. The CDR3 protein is CASNQTLAGDEQFF.

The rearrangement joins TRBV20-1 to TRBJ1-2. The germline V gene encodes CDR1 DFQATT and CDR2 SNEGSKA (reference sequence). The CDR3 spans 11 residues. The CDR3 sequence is CSAKGPDGYTF.

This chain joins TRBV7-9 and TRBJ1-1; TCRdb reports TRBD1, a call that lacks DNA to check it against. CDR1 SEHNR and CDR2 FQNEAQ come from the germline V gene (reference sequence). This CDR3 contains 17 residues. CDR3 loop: CASSTRDRVWANTEAFF. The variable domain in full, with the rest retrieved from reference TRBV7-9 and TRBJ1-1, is DTGVSQNPRHKITKRGQNVTFRCDPISEHNRLYWYRQTLGQGPEFLTYFQNEAQLEKSRLLSDRFSAERPKGSFSTLEIQRTEQGDSAMYLCASSTRDRVWANTEAFFGQGTRLTVV.

This CDR3 reads CASSYSSGSEQYF. The V call is TRBV6-6, the J call TRBJ2-7. Germline V gene sequence: CDR1 MNHNY, CDR2 SVGAGI (reference sequence). This CDR3 spans 13 amino acids.

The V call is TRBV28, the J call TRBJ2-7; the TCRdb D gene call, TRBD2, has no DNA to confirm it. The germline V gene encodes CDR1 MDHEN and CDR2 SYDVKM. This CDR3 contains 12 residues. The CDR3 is CASCSAGYEQYF. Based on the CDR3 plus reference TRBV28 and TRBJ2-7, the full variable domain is DVKVTQSSRYLVKRTGEKVFLECVQDMDHENMFWYRQDPGLGLRLIYFSYDVKMKEKGDIPEGYSVSREKKERFSLILESASTNQTSMYLCASCSAGYEQYFGPGTRLTVT.

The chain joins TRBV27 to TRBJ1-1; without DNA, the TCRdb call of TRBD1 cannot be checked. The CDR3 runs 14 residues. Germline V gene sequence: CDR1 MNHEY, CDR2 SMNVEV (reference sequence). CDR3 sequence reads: CASSWGQGNTEAFF.

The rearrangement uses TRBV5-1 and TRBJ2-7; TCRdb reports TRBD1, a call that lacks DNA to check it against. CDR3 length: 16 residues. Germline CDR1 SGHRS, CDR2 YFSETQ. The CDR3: CASSLRVGATGYEQYF.

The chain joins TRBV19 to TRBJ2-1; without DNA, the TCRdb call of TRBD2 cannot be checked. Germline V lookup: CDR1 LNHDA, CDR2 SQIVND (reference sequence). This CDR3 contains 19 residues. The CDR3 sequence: CASSNGGASGANSYNEQFF.